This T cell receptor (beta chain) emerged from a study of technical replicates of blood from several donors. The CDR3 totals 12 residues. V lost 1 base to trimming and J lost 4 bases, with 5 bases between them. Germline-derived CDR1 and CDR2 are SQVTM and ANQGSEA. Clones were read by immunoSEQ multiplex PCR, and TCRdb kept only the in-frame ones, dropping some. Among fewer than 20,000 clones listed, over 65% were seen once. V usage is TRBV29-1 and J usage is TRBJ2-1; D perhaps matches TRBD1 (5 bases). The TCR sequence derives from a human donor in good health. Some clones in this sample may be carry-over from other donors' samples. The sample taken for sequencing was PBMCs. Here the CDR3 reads CSVEGTYNEQFF. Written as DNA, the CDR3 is TGCAGCGTTGAAGGGACATACAATGAGCAGTTCTTC.